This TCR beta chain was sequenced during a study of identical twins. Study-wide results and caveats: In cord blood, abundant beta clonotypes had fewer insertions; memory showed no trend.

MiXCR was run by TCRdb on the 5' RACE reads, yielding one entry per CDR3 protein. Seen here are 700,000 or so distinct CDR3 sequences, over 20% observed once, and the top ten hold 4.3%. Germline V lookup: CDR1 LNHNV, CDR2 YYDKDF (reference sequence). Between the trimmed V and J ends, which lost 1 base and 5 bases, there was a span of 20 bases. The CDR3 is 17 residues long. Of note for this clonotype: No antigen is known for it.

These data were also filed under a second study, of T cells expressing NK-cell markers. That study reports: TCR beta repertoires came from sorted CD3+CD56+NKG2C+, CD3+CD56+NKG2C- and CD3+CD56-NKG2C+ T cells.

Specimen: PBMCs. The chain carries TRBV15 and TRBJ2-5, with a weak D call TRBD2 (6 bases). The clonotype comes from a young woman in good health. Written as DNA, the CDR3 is TGTGCCACCAGCAGAGCTTTGATGGCGGGACTGGGGGAGACCCAGTACTTC. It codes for CATSRALMAGLGETQYF.